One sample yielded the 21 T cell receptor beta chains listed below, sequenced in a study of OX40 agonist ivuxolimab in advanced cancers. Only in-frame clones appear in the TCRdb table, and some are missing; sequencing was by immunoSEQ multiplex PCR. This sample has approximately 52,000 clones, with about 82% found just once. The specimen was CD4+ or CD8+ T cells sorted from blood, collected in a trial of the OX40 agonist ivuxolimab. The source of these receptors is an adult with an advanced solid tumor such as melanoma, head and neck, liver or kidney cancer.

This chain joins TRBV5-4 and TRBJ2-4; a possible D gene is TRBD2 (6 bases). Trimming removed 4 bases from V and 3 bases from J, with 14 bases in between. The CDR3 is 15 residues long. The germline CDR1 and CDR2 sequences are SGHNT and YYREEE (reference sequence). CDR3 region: CASSSSSGFKNIQYF. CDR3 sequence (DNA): TGTGCCAGCAGCAGTTCAAGCGGGTTCAAAAACATTCAGTACTTC.

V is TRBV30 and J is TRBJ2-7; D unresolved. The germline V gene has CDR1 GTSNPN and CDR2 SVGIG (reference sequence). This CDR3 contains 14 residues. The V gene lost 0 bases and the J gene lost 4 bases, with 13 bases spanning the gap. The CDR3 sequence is CAWSVSRTLYEQYF. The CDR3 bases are TGTGCCTGGAGTGTAAGCCGGACCCTTTACGAGCAGTACTTC.

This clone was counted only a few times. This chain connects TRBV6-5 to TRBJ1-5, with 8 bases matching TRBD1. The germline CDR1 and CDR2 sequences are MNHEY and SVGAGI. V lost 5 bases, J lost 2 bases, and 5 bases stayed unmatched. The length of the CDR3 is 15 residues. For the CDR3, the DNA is TGTGCCAGCAGTCCCAGGGGGCAGGGCAATCAGCCCCAGCATTTT. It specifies CASSPRGQGNQPQHF.

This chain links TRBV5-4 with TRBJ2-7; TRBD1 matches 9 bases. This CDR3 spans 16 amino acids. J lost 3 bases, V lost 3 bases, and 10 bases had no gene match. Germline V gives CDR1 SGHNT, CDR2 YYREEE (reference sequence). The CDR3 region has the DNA TGTGCCAGCAGCTGGGGTCAGGGACAGGGTTACTACGAGCAGTACTTC. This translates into CASSWGQGQGYYEQYF.

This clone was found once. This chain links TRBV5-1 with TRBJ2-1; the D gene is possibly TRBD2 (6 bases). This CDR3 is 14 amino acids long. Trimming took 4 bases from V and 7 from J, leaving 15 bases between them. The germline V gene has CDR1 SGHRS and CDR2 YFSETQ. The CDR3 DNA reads TGCGCCAGCAGCCGGGGGTCAGGTGGGAATGAGCAGTTCTTC. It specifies CASSRGSGGNEQFF.

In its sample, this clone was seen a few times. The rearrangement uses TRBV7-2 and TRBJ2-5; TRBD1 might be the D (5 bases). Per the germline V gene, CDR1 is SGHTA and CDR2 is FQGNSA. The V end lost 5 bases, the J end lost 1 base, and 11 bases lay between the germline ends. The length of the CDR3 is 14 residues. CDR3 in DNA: TGTGCCAGCAGCCCTCCAGGGATCCAAGAGACCCAGTACTTC. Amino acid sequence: CASSPPGIQETQYF. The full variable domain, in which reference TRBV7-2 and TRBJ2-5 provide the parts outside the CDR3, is GAGVSQSPSNKVTEKGKDVELRCDPISGHTALYWYRQSLGQGLEFLIYFQGNSAPDKSGLPSDRFSAERTGGSVSTLTIQRTQQEDSAVYLCASSPPGIQETQYFGPGTRLLVL.

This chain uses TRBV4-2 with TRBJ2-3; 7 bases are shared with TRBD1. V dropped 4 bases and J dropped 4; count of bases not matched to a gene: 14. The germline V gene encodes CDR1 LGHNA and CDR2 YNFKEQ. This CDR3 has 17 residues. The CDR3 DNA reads TGTGCCAGCAGCCTGATCCCACGGACAGGTGTCCCAGATACGCAGTATTTT. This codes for CASSLIPRTGVPDTQYF.

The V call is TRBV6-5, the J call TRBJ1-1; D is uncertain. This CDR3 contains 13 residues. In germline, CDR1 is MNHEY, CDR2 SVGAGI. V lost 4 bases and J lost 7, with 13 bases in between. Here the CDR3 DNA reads TGTGCCAGCAGTTCATCGGGTGGGCGTGAAGCTTTCTTT. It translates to CASSSSGGREAFF.

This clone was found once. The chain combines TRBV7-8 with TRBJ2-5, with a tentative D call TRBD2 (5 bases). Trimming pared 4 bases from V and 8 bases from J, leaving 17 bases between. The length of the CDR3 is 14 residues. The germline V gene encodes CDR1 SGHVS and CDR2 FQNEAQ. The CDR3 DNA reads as TGTGCCAGCAGCTCCAACGGTCTAGCTGAAACCCAGTACTTC. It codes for CASSSNGLAETQYF.

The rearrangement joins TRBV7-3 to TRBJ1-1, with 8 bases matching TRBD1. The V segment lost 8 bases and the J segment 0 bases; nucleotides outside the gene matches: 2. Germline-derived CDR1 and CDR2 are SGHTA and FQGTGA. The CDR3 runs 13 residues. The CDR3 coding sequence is TGTGCCAGCGGACAGGGCGTGAACACTGAAGCTTTCTTT. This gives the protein CASGQGVNTEAFF. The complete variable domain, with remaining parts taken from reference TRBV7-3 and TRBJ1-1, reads GAGVSQTPSNKVTEKGKYVELRCDPISGHTALYWYRQSLGQGPEFLIYFQGTGAADDSGLPNDRFFAVRPEGSVSTLKIQRTERGDSAVYLCASGQGVNTEAFFGQGTRLTVV.

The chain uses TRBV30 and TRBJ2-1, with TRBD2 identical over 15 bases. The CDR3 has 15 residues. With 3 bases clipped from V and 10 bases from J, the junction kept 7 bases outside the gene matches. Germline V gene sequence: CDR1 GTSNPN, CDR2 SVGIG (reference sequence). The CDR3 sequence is CAWSRGLAGGGEQFF. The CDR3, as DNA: TGTGCCTGGAGCCGGGGACTAGCGGGGGGAGGAGAGCAGTTCTTC.

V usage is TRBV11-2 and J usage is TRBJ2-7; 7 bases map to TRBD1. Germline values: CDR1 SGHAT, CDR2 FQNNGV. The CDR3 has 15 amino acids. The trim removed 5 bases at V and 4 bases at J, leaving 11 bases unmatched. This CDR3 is CASSVNRGPEYEQYF. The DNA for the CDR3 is TGTGCCAGCAGCGTCAACAGGGGCCCAGAGTACGAGCAGTACTTC.

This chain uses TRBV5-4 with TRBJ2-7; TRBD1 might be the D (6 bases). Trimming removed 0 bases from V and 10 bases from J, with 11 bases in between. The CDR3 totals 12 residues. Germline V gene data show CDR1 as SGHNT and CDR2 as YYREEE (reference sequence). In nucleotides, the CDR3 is TGTGCCAGCAGCTTGGAGGGACAAGTTCAGTACTTC. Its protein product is CASSLEGQVQYF.

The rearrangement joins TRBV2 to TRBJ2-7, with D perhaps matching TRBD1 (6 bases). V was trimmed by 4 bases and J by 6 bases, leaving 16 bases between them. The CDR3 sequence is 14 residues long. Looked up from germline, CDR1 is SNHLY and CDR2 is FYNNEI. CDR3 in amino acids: CASSASTGKREQYF. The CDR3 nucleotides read TGTGCCAGCAGTGCCTCAACAGGGAAACGCGAGCAGTACTTC.

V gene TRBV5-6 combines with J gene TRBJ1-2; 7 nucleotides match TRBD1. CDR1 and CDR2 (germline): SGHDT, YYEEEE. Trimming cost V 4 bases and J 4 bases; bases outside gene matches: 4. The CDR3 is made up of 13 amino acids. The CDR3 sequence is CASSPDRAYGYTF. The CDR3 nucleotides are TGTGCCAGCAGCCCTGACAGGGCCTATGGCTACACCTTC.

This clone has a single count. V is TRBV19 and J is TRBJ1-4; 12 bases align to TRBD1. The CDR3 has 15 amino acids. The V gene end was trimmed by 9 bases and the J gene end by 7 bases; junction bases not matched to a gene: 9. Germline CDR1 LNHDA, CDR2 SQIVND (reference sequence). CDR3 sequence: CASTGQGARGEKLFF. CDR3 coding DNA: TGTGCCAGCACGGGACAGGGGGCGCGGGGTGAAAAACTGTTTTTT.

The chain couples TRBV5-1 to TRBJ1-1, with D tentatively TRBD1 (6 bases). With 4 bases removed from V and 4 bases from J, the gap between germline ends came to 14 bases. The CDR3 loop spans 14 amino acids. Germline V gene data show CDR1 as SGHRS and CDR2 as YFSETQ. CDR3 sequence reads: CASSLEGVSTEAFF. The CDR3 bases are TGCGCCAGCAGCCTCGAGGGGGTTAGCACTGAAGCTTTCTTT.

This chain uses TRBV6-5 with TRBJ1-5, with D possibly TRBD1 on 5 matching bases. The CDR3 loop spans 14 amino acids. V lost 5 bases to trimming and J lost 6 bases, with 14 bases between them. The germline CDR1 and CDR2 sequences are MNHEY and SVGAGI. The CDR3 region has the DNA TGTGCCAGCAGTCCTCAAGTAAGGGGTCAGCCCCAGCATTTT. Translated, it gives CASSPQVRGQPQHF.

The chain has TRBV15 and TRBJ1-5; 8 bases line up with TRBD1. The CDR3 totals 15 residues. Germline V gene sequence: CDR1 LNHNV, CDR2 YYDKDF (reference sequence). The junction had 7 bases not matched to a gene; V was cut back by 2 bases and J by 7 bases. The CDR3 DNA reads TGTGCCACCAGCAGATCCAGGGGGCTCGGGCAGCCCCAGCATTTT. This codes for CATSRSRGLGQPQHF.

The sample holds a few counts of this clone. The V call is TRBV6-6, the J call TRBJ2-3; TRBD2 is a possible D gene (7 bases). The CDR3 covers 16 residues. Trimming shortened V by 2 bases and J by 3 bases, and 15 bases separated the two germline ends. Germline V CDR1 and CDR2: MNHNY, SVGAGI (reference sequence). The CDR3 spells CASSYRGREKTDTQYF. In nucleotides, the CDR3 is TGTGCCAGCAGTTACCGGGGGCGGGAGAAAACAGATACGCAGTATTTT.

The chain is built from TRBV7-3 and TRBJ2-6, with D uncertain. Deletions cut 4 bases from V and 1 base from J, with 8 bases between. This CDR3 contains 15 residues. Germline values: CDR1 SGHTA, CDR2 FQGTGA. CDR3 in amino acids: CASSSTYSGANVLTF. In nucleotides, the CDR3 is TGTGCCAGCAGCTCAACATATTCTGGGGCCAACGTCCTGACTTTC.